This passage covers 31 T cell receptor beta chains from one sample sequenced in a study of shared clonotypes between healthy human individuals (dated by TCRdb to 2018 to 2020). Libraries were constructed by the immunoSEQ multiplex PCR assay. Imported from immuneACCESS, the table was reduced by TCRdb to in-frame sequences with V and J called. These copies leave out some clones; in studies compared against another copy, an unresolved V gene accounts for under half, and the cause of the remainder is not known. The sample table shows about 330,000 clones, and roughly 87% are seen once. The ten largest account for 15% to 20% of the sample. Specimen: memory CD8+ T cells sorted from blood. Read against the paper, the sample's cell subset or site label means: CD45RO+ cells pooled with CCR7-negative TemRA cells. The receptor source for this set is a man between 18 and 35 years old in good health.

V gene TRBV28 combines with J gene TRBJ2-2; D remains unclear. This CDR3 contains 14 residues. The germline V gene has CDR1 MDHEN and CDR2 SYDVKM. Trimming stripped 3 bases from V and 3 bases from J, with 8 bases between. CDR3 amino acids: CASSLIGDTGELFF. DNA of the CDR3: TGTGCCAGCAGTTTGATTGGCGACACCGGGGAGCTGTTTTTT.

The V and J genes are TRBV19 and TRBJ1-2; 8 bases are a match to TRBD1. With 4 bases clipped from V and 4 bases from J, the junction kept 8 bases outside the gene matches. This CDR3 has 15 amino acids. Germline values: CDR1 LNHDA, CDR2 SQIVND (reference sequence). The CDR3 loop is CASSNQGAAAYGYTF. The CDR3 region has the DNA TGTGCCAGTAGTAACCAGGGGGCCGCTGCCTATGGCTACACCTTC.

This chain joins TRBV30 and TRBJ1-5; weak D call: TRBD1 (6 bases). Germline V lookup: CDR1 GTSNPN, CDR2 SVGIG (reference sequence). This CDR3 has 14 amino acids. V lost 3 bases and J lost 7, with 16 bases in between. The CDR3: CAWRPANRVQPQHF. As DNA, the CDR3 is TGTGCCTGGAGACCCGCTAACAGGGTGCAGCCCCAGCATTTT.

On this clone itself: A much larger clone differs by one base, so this may be a read error. This sequence joins TRBV19 and TRBJ1-5, with D tentatively TRBD1 (5 bases). V was cut by 8 bases and J by 1 base, with 9 bases left in between. The CDR3 runs 13 residues. From germline, CDR1 is LNHDA and CDR2 SQIVND (reference sequence). CDR3 nucleotide sequence: TGTGCCAGTTCGGACAAGAGCAATCAGCCCCAGCATTTT. Translated, it gives CASSDKSNQPQHF.

The chain recombines TRBV30 with TRBJ2-2; a weak D match, TRBD2 (5 bases). CDR3 length: 11 residues. Trimming took 4 bases from V and 5 from J, leaving 5 bases between them. The germline gives CDR1 GTSNPN, CDR2 SVGIG (reference sequence). The CDR3 nucleotides read TGTGCCTGGACGGGGACCGGGGAGCTGTTTTTT. Protein sequence: CAWTGTGELFF.

The chain has TRBV27 and TRBJ2-7, with 11 bases lining up with TRBD2. V was pared by 5 bases and J by 3 bases, with 9 bases of the junction left unmatched. The CDR3 spans 16 residues. The germline CDR1 and CDR2 sequences are MNHEY and SMNVEV (reference sequence). CDR3 bases: TGTGCCAGCAGTAGTAGCGGGGGGGAAGTCGGCTACGAGCAGTACTTC. This translates into CASSSSGGEVGYEQYF.

The V gene is TRBV29-1, the J gene TRBJ2-5, with TRBD2 as a possible D gene (5 bases). This CDR3 region has 14 residues. Germline lookup yields CDR1 SQVTM and CDR2 ANQGSEA. V lost 0 bases, J lost 1 base, and 9 bases lay in between. The CDR3 is CSVEEAGLQETQYF. CDR3 DNA sequence: TGCAGCGTTGAAGAGGCAGGACTCCAAGAGACCCAGTACTTC.

This clone was found a few times. The rearrangement uses TRBV19 and TRBJ2-7; the D gene is possibly TRBD1 (6 bases). CDR1 LNHDA and CDR2 SQIVND come from the germline V gene (reference sequence). CDR3 length: 15 residues. V was cut by 5 bases and J by 0 bases, with 14 bases left in between. The CDR3 loop is CASSDHRAASYEQYF. DNA of the CDR3: TGTGCCAGTAGTGATCACAGGGCAGCCTCCTACGAGCAGTACTTC.

The CDR3 DNA sequence: TGTGCCAGCAGTTACCCGGCCGGCGAGCAGTACTTC. This codes for CASSYPAGEQYF. V is TRBV6-5 and J is TRBJ2-7; D call uncertain. Deletions cut 2 bases from V and 6 bases from J, with 8 bases between. In germline, CDR1 is MNHEY, CDR2 SVGAGI. The CDR3 runs to 12 residues.

About this clone: The germline gene is not matched at one end of the junction; a read error may be the cause. The CDR3 protein is CASSPFGTRGETQYF. CDR3 nucleotide sequence: TGTGCTAGCAGTCCTTTCGGGACTAGGGGGGAGACCCAGTACTTC. The V call is TRBV7-7, the J call TRBJ2-5; 8 bases match TRBD2. Germline V gene data show CDR1 as SSHAT and CDR2 as FNYEAQ (reference sequence). This CDR3 has 15 residues.

The chain joins TRBV25-1 to TRBJ1-1, with D possibly matching TRBD1 (5 bases). The V end lost 6 bases, the J end lost 3 bases, and 11 bases lay between the germline ends. The CDR3 runs to 13 residues. The V gene's germline CDR1 is MGHDK and CDR2 SYGVNS. CDR3 nucleotides: TGTGCCAGCAGGACAGAGTGGTACACTGAAGCTTTCTTT. It specifies CASRTEWYTEAFF.

This clone has only a few counts. This chain links TRBV28 with TRBJ2-2; TRBD1 aligns across 8 bases. Unmatched junction bases numbered 9, after V lost 9 bases and J lost 6 bases. Germline V gene data show CDR1 as MDHEN and CDR2 as SYDVKM. The CDR3 is 14 residues long. Here the CDR3 reads CASQGAPGPGELFF. CDR3 DNA: TGTGCCAGTCAGGGGGCCCCCGGACCCGGGGAGCTGTTTTTT.

The chain carries TRBV5-6 and TRBJ2-7, with TRBD1 identical over 8 bases. Germline V lookup: CDR1 SGHDT, CDR2 YYEEEE. The V segment lost 4 bases and the J segment 2 bases; nucleotides outside the gene matches: 8. The CDR3 length is 15 residues. This chain's CDR3 is CASSPSGTGTYEQYF. CDR3 coding DNA: TGTGCCAGCAGCCCGAGTGGGACAGGAACCTACGAGCAGTACTTC.

CDR3 sequence (DNA): TGTGCCAGCAGTTTGAAAAACAGGGGGATCGACCAGTACTTC. Encoded protein: CASSLKNRGIDQYF. The chain recombines TRBV27 with TRBJ2-5; 8 nucleotides agree with TRBD1. The V segment lost 3 bases and the J segment 10 bases; nucleotides outside the gene matches: 10. This CDR3 has 14 amino acids. From germline, CDR1 is MNHEY and CDR2 SMNVEV (reference sequence).

The gene calls are TRBV11-2 and TRBJ2-7; the D is unclear. Per the germline V gene, CDR1 is SGHAT and CDR2 is FQNNGV. Between the trimmed V and J ends, which lost 6 bases and 8 bases, there was a span of 11 bases. The CDR3 has 11 amino acids. This CDR3 reads CASSSNPKQYF. Here the CDR3 DNA reads TGTGCCAGCAGTTCTAACCCTAAGCAGTACTTC.

In nucleotides, the CDR3 is TGTGCCAGCAGGGGAGGAAACTATGGCTACACCTTC. This gives the protein CASRGGNYGYTF. The chain recombines TRBV5-4 with TRBJ1-2; no clear D gene. Trimming shortened V by 5 bases and J by 2 bases, and 7 bases separated the two germline ends. The CDR3 consists of 12 residues. Per the germline V gene, CDR1 is SGHNT and CDR2 is YYREEE (reference sequence).

This chain uses TRBV11-1 with TRBJ2-7; D might be TRBD1 (6 bases). The germline V gene has CDR1 SGHAT and CDR2 FQDESV (reference sequence). Trimming pared 1 base from V and 3 bases from J, leaving 19 bases between. CDR3 length: 17 amino acids. The CDR3 protein is CASSLGAGQPLGYEQYF. The CDR3 nucleotides read TGTGCCAGCAGCTTAGGAGCAGGACAGCCCCTCGGCTACGAGCAGTACTTC.

The count of this clone is one. V is TRBV6-6 and J is TRBJ1-1; TRBD1 matches 8 bases. The CDR3 covers 16 residues. Germline V lookup: CDR1 MNHNY, CDR2 SVGAGI (reference sequence). V was clipped by 0 bases and J by 4 bases; unmatched bases: 7. The CDR3 nucleotides read TGTGCCAGCAGTTACTCGATGGCAGGGGGCGGCACTGAAGCTTTCTTT. This translates into CASSYSMAGGGTEAFF.

The chain couples TRBV4-1 to TRBJ2-1; TRBD2 matches at 9 bases. CDR3 length: 16 residues. V shed 4 bases, J shed 9 bases, and the junction held 13 bases outside the gene matches. The germline gives CDR1 MGHRA, CDR2 YSYEKL. The CDR3 is CASSPSRCGGAPEQFF. For the CDR3, the DNA is TGCGCCAGCAGCCCTTCGAGGTGCGGGGGGGCGCCTGAGCAGTTCTTC.

V is TRBV27 and J is TRBJ1-1; 9 bases fit TRBD1. The ends lost 7 bases at V and 5 bases at J; junction bases unmatched: 8. The CDR3 runs to 14 residues. The V gene's germline CDR1 is MNHEY and CDR2 SMNVEV (reference sequence). CDR3 region: CASTPGTGMTEAFF. As DNA, the CDR3 is TGTGCCAGCACCCCGGGGACAGGGATGACTGAAGCTTTCTTT.

Of note for this clone: This sample also contains other DNA sequences that code for the same CDR3. The rearrangement uses TRBV10-3 and TRBJ2-7; perhaps TRBD1 as D (5 bases). The CDR3 length is 11 residues. Germline CDR1 and CDR2: ENHRY and SYGVKD. Trimming cost V 3 bases and J 7 bases, with 7 bases left between them. The CDR3 loop is CAISEGAEQYF. CDR3 DNA sequence: TGTGCCATCAGTGAAGGGGCAGAGCAGTACTTC.

The chain is built from TRBV18 and TRBJ1-2; a possible D gene is TRBD1 (6 bases). The V gene's germline CDR1 is KGHSH and CDR2 LQKENI. This CDR3 spans 16 amino acids. V shed 1 base and J shed 3 bases, with 15 bases lying between them. CDR3: CASSPRAGEGDYGYTF. The DNA for the CDR3 is TGTGCCAGCTCACCACGGGCAGGGGAGGGCGACTATGGCTACACCTTC.

The chain couples TRBV29-1 to TRBJ2-3; TRBD2 matches at 7 bases. Germline trimming cut 5 bases from V and 6 bases from J; bases unmatched to any gene: 5. Germline CDR1 SQVTM, CDR2 ANQGSEA. The CDR3 has 12 residues. CDR3 protein: CSVLTSPDTQYF. DNA of the CDR3: TGCAGCGTTCTGACTAGCCCGGATACGCAGTATTTT.

This clone was counted a single time. The chain is built from TRBV4-3 and TRBJ2-7, with TRBD2 identical over 7 bases. The CDR3 covers 20 residues. From germline, CDR1 is LGHNA and CDR2 YSLEER. The trim removed 1 base at V and 3 bases at J, leaving 21 bases unmatched. CDR3 region: CASSQGVLFRLPSGRYEQYF. The CDR3 DNA follows: TGCGCCAGCAGCCAAGGCGTCCTATTCAGACTCCCTAGCGGACGCTACGAGCAGTACTTC.

This chain uses TRBV6-1 with TRBJ1-2; perhaps TRBD1 as D (6 bases). Trimming removed 8 bases at V and 6 bases at J, with 22 bases between. The CDR3 runs to 15 residues. CDR1 is MNHNS and CDR2 is SASEGT in the germline V gene. CDR3 sequence: CASAGSRDTSDGYTF. CDR3 DNA: TGTGCCAGCGCCGGGTCCCGGGACACAAGCGATGGCTACACCTTC.

J is TRBJ2-4 and V is TRBV27; no definite D call. Germline-derived CDR1 and CDR2 are MNHEY and SMNVEV (reference sequence). This CDR3 is built from 13 residues. Trimming removed 4 bases at V and 6 bases at J, with 10 bases between. The CDR3 protein is CASSSLDLNIQYF. CDR3 bases: TGTGCCAGCAGTTCGCTCGACCTAAACATTCAGTACTTC.

J is TRBJ2-3 and V is TRBV19; 7 bases are a match to TRBD1. Germline CDR1 and CDR2: LNHDA and SQIVND (reference sequence). The CDR3 extends over 15 amino acids. J gave up 2 bases and V 4 bases, and 6 bases lay outside the gene matches. CDR3 in DNA: TGTGCCAGTAGTACCCGGGACAGATTCACAGATACGCAGTATTTT. Its translation is CASSTRDRFTDTQYF.

This chain uses TRBV13 with TRBJ2-3, with D tentatively TRBD2 (5 bases). V dropped 4 bases and J dropped 4 bases, with 12 bases sitting between them. Germline V gene sequence: CDR1 PRHDT, CDR2 FYEKMQ (reference sequence). The length of the CDR3 is 14 residues. The CDR3 nucleotides are TGTGCCAGCAGCTCCCCGGACTTTTCAGATACGCAGTATTTT. Protein sequence: CASSSPDFSDTQYF.

This chain links TRBV7-9 with TRBJ2-7; TRBD1 aligns across 8 bases. J gave up 4 bases and V 5 bases, and 10 bases lay outside the gene matches. The CDR3 extends over 15 amino acids. Germline V CDR1 and CDR2: SEHNR, FQNEAQ (reference sequence). The CDR3 loop reads CASSPDRDTDYEQYF. The CDR3 DNA sequence: TGTGCCAGCAGCCCGGACAGGGATACGGATTACGAGCAGTACTTC.

This chain links TRBV9 with TRBJ2-1; TRBD2 matches at 8 bases. CDR3 length: 16 residues. Per the germline V gene, CDR1 is SGDLS and CDR2 is YYNGEE. V was pared by 0 bases and J by 7 bases, with 9 bases of the junction left unmatched. The CDR3 DNA follows: TGTGCCAGCAGCGTAGGTTCAGCGGGAGTCGAGAATGAGCAGTTCTTC. It codes for CASSVGSAGVENEQFF.

This chain connects TRBV18 to TRBJ2-1; the D gene is possibly TRBD1 (6 bases). Looked up from germline, CDR1 is KGHSH and CDR2 is LQKENI. CDR3 length: 15 amino acids. Trimming left V 3 bases short and J 3 bases short, with 12 bases between. CDR3 sequence (DNA): TGTGCCAGCTCACCGGACAGACTCAACTACAATGAGCAGTTCTTC. Protein product: CASSPDRLNYNEQFF. Filled out from reference TRBV18 and TRBJ2-1, the complete variable domain reads NAGVMQNPRHLVRRRGQEARLRCSPMKGHSHVYWYRQLPEEGLKFMVYLQKENIIDESGMPKERFSAEFPKEGPSILRIQQVVRGDSAAYFCASSPDRLNYNEQFFGPGTRLTVL.